This entry lists 32 T cell receptor beta chains sequenced from one sample in a study of control samples from healthy donors and cancer patients. Sequencing used immunoSEQ multiplex PCR; TCRdb keeps in-frame clones, though not all of them. The sample lists about 120,000 clones; approximately 88% were seen once. Sequenced material: blood. The receptors were gathered from a man aged 50 or older in good health.

This clone came up many times. The chain employs TRBV6-4 and TRBJ1-6, with a weak D call TRBD1 (6 bases). V lost 4 bases, J lost 7 bases, and 11 bases lay in between. The CDR3 is made up of 14 amino acids. The germline V gene encodes CDR1 MRHNA and CDR2 SNTAGT. For the CDR3, the DNA is TGTGCCAGCAGTGCAGACAGGCAAAATTCACCCCTCCACTTT. Translation: CASSADRQNSPLHF.

The chain couples TRBV6-2 or TRBV6-3 to TRBJ1-1, with D possibly being TRBD1 (5 bases). This CDR3 contains 12 residues. CDR1 is MNHEY, CDR2 SVGEGT, per germline. Trimming pared 6 bases from V and 7 bases from J, leaving 12 bases between. The CDR3 DNA sequence: TGTGCCAGCAGCTTCGCCGGGGGTGAAGCTTTCTTT. It codes for CASSFAGGEAFF.

Only a few counts were recorded for this clone. V gene TRBV3-1 (or the pseudogene TRBV3-2) combines with J gene TRBJ1-5; 7 nucleotides line up with TRBD1. Germline V CDR1 and CDR2: LGHDT, YNNKEL (reference sequence). The ends lost 3 bases at V and 7 bases at J; junction bases unmatched: 6. This CDR3 is built from 14 residues. CDR3 sequence: CASSHDRAYQPQHF. DNA for the CDR3: TGTGCCAGCAGCCATGACAGGGCTTACCAGCCCCAGCATTTT.

This clone was observed a single time. J is TRBJ2-7 and V is TRBV3-1 (or the pseudogene TRBV3-2); 9 bases agree with TRBD2. CDR3 length: 14 amino acids. Germline V CDR1 and CDR2: LGHDT, YNNKEL (reference sequence). Losses at the gene ends were 3 bases for V and 7 bases for J; bases not matched to a gene: 7. The chain's CDR3 is CASSQSGGTREQYF. The CDR3 DNA is TGTGCCAGCAGCCAGAGCGGGGGGACGCGGGAGCAGTACTTC.

This chain connects TRBV3-1 (or the pseudogene TRBV3-2) to TRBJ1-3, with D hard to call. Trimming shortened V by 1 base and J by 0 bases, and 7 bases separated the two germline ends. The germline V gene has CDR1 LGHDT and CDR2 YNNKEL (reference sequence). CDR3 length equals 15 residues. CDR3 residues: CASSQGRNSGNTIYF. The CDR3 DNA is TGTGCCAGCAGCCAAGGCAGAAACTCTGGAAACACCATATATTTT.

The V gene is TRBV9, the J gene TRBJ1-2; 12 bases line up with TRBD1. CDR1 and CDR2 (germline): SGDLS, YYNGEE. The CDR3 is made up of 15 amino acids. The V segment lost 0 bases and the J segment 6 bases; nucleotides outside the gene matches: 3. The CDR3 loop is CASSVVGTGGHGYTF. CDR3 bases: TGTGCCAGCAGCGTAGTCGGGACAGGGGGCCATGGCTACACCTTC.

The V and J genes are TRBV5-1 and TRBJ2-5, with 10 bases lining up with TRBD2. The CDR3 covers 15 residues. Trimming took 0 bases from V and 4 from J; bases not matched to a gene: 3. Germline loops: CDR1 SGHRS, CDR2 YFSETQ. The DNA for the CDR3 is TGCGCCAGCAGCTTGGGACTAGCGGGCTTAGAGACCCAGTACTTC. Residues: CASSLGLAGLETQYF.

This rearrangement joins TRBV27 to TRBJ1-6; D is undetermined. The CDR3 length is 14 residues. In germline, CDR1 is MNHEY, CDR2 SMNVEV (reference sequence). The ends were cut back, 0 bases at V and 5 bases at J, with 5 bases in the middle. The CDR3 is CASSLSRDNSPLHF. In DNA, the CDR3 is TGTGCCAGCAGTTTATCACGGGATAATTCACCCCTCCACTTT.

This chain joins TRBV5-6 and TRBJ1-2; 8 bases map to TRBD1. From germline, CDR1 is SGHDT and CDR2 YYEEEE. V was pared by 4 bases and J by 2 bases, with 7 bases of the junction left unmatched. The CDR3 runs 15 residues. The CDR3 reads CASSALQGVNYGYTF. The DNA for the CDR3 is TGTGCCAGCAGCGCGTTACAGGGGGTCAACTATGGCTACACCTTC.

This chain connects TRBV5-1 to TRBJ1-2, with D possibly matching TRBD1 (5 bases). The CDR3 has 15 residues. Germline CDR1 SGHRS, CDR2 YFSETQ. V was trimmed by 2 bases and J by 6 bases, leaving 17 bases between them. CDR3 bases: TGCGCCAGCAGCTTCCGGGACCAGCATTTTGATGGCTACACCTTC. It codes for CASSFRDQHFDGYTF.

This clone was observed many times. The chain is built from TRBV7-8 and TRBJ1-3; no reliable D call. The CDR3 has 15 residues. Germline V gene lookup returns CDR1 SGHVS and CDR2 FQNEAQ. V lost 1 base and J lost 4, with 11 bases in between. The CDR3 is CASSLDAAGGNTIYF. In DNA, the CDR3 is TGTGCCAGCAGCTTAGATGCAGCCGGCGGAAACACCATATATTTT.

In this sample, this clone turned up a few times. This rearrangement joins TRBV5-1 to TRBJ2-2; D is possibly TRBD2 (6 bases). V lost 3 bases and J 1 base, leaving 13 bases between the germline ends. The CDR3 loop spans 16 amino acids. Germline V gives CDR1 SGHRS, CDR2 YFSETQ. The CDR3 DNA follows: TGCGCCAGCAGCTGGGGTTCGGGGGTGAACACCGGGGAGCTGTTTTTT. It codes for CASSWGSGVNTGELFF.

The chain recombines TRBV27 with TRBJ1-2; perhaps TRBD1 as D (5 bases). The CDR3 runs to 14 residues. V gave up 6 bases and J gave up 4 bases, with 15 bases separating them. The germline V gene encodes CDR1 MNHEY and CDR2 SMNVEV (reference sequence). In nucleotides, the CDR3 is TGTGCCAGCAGGACCCTCGGCCAGGGCTATGGCTACACCTTC. Its protein product is CASRTLGQGYGYTF.

The rearrangement links TRBV7-8 to TRBJ1-1; 9 bases line up with TRBD1. The ends lost 2 bases at V and 3 bases at J; junction bases unmatched: 4. The CDR3 contains 15 residues. Germline V gene data show CDR1 as SGHVS and CDR2 as FQNEAQ. The CDR3 DNA reads as TGTGCCAGCAGCTTAATGGGACAGGGTCACACTGAAGCTTTCTTT. Encoded protein: CASSLMGQGHTEAFF. Complete variable domain (other parts from reference TRBV7-8 and TRBJ1-1): GAGVSQSPRYKVAKRGQDVALRCDPISGHVSLFWYQQALGQGPEFLTYFQNEAQLDKSGLPSDRFFAERPEGSVSTLKIQRTQQEDSAVYLCASSLMGQGHTEAFFGQGTRLTVV.

The chain joins TRBV9 to TRBJ1-3; D remains unclear. The CDR3 totals 16 residues. The V and J ends lost 4 bases and 0 bases respectively, with 14 bases between them. Germline V gives CDR1 SGDLS, CDR2 YYNGEE. In DNA, the CDR3 is TGTGCCAGCAGCCTTCCAAACGGCCGCTCTGGAAACACCATATATTTT. Translation gives CASSLPNGRSGNTIYF.

The CDR3 nucleotides read TGTGCCAGCAGCCCGGGACAGGGGGCCTTCAACGAGCAGTACTTC. Translation: CASSPGQGAFNEQYF. The chain couples TRBV5-4 to TRBJ2-7; 12 positions match TRBD1. CDR3 size: 15 residues. CDR1 is SGHNT and CDR2 is YYREEE in the germline V gene (reference sequence). Germline trimming cut 4 bases from V and 5 bases from J; bases unmatched to any gene: 7.

This chain uses TRBV29-1 with TRBJ1-1; D is possibly TRBD1 (5 bases). Trimming stripped 8 bases from V and 1 base from J, with 14 bases between. The germline CDR1 and CDR2 sequences are SQVTM and ANQGSEA. The CDR3 totals 13 residues. This chain's CDR3 is CSFRDRANTEAFF. The DNA of the CDR3 is TGCAGCTTCAGGGACCGGGCGAACACTGAAGCTTTCTTT.

This clone came up once. The chain is built from TRBV10-3 and TRBJ1-2, with TRBD1 as a possible D gene (6 bases). The CDR3 is made up of 13 amino acids. Germline CDR1 is ENHRY and CDR2 is SYGVKD. Trimming stripped 10 bases from V and 3 bases from J, with 15 bases between. The CDR3 DNA is TGTGCCACCCGGGGCGCAGGGGACTATGGCTACACCTTC. It specifies CATRGAGDYGYTF.

The chain couples TRBV2 to TRBJ1-2; 10 nucleotides align to TRBD1. The germline gives CDR1 SNHLY, CDR2 FYNNEI. The CDR3 is 14 amino acids. After removal of 8 bases from V and 8 bases from J, the junction contained 11 bases not matched to a gene. The CDR3 sequence is CASGGPGQGFGYTF. As DNA, the CDR3 is TGTGCCAGCGGGGGGCCGGGACAGGGGTTCGGCTACACCTTC.

V is TRBV3-1 (or the pseudogene TRBV3-2) and J is TRBJ1-1; weak D call: TRBD1 (5 bases). Trimming pared 5 bases from V and 8 bases from J, leaving 15 bases between. Germline lookup yields CDR1 LGHDT and CDR2 YNNKEL (reference sequence). The CDR3 spans 13 residues. The CDR3 here is CASSEGQGGEAFF. Here the CDR3 DNA reads TGTGCCAGCAGCGAAGGGCAGGGTGGGGAAGCTTTCTTT.

This sequence joins TRBV7-6 and TRBJ2-5; D unresolved. Trimming took 4 bases from V and 0 from J, leaving 27 bases between them. This CDR3 has 20 amino acids. Germline V gives CDR1 SGHVS, CDR2 FNYEAQ. The CDR3, as DNA: TGTGCCAGCAGCTCCCTACCCCCGGATAGAACAACCTGGTACCAAGAGACCCAGTACTTC. Its translation: CASSSLPPDRTTWYQETQYF.

The chain recombines TRBV7-2 with TRBJ2-4, with unresolved D. This CDR3 contains 13 residues. Germline V gene data show CDR1 as SGHTA and CDR2 as FQGNSA. V was cut by 1 base and J by 8 bases, with 9 bases left in between. CDR3 nucleotides: TGTGCCAGCAGCTTAGGAGTTGTAGACATTCAGTACTTC. Encoded protein: CASSLGVVDIQYF.

The rearrangement uses TRBV7-9 and TRBJ1-1, with 7 bases aligning to TRBD1. Trimming took 1 base from V and 5 from J; bases not matched to a gene: 7. CDR3 size: 15 residues. The germline V gene encodes CDR1 SEHNR and CDR2 FQNEAQ (reference sequence). CDR3 region: CASSLGETGRTEAFF. The CDR3 nucleotides are TGTGCCAGCAGCTTAGGGGAGACAGGGAGGACTGAAGCTTTCTTT.

The rearrangement links TRBV5-1 to TRBJ1-5, with 7 bases fitting TRBD1. CDR1 SGHRS and CDR2 YFSETQ come from the germline V gene. The ends lost 3 bases at V and 3 bases at J; junction bases unmatched: 9. There are 16 residues in the CDR3. The CDR3 DNA sequence: TGCGCCAGCAGCTCCTCCCCGGGACAGATCAATCAGCCCCAGCATTTT. The encoded protein is CASSSSPGQINQPQHF.

J is TRBJ1-1 and V is TRBV7-2; a weak D match, TRBD1 (5 bases). The CDR3 runs to 17 residues. Deletions cut 5 bases from V and 0 bases from J, with 19 bases between. CDR1 is SGHTA and CDR2 is FQGNSA in the germline V gene. The CDR3 DNA is TGTGCCAGCAGCCCGGGTGCAGGGTGGAACCTGAACACTGAAGCTTTCTTT. As protein: CASSPGAGWNLNTEAFF.

The rearrangement uses TRBV9 and TRBJ1-5; 9 nucleotides match TRBD1. J lost 5 bases, V lost 5 bases, and 2 bases had no gene match. Germline V CDR1 and CDR2: SGDLS, YYNGEE. CDR3 size: 13 residues. The CDR3 loop reads CASSDRGDQPQHF. In DNA form, the CDR3 reads TGTGCCAGCAGTGACAGGGGGGATCAGCCCCAGCATTTT.

The V call is TRBV6-4, the J call TRBJ2-7; D tentatively fits TRBD1 or TRBD2 (5 bases each). Trimming cost V 5 bases and J 5 bases, with 13 bases left between them. In germline, CDR1 is MRHNA, CDR2 SNTAGT. This CDR3 contains 13 residues. The CDR3 sequence is CASSLTGQDEQYF. The CDR3 nucleotides read TGTGCCAGCAGTCTGACGGGGCAGGACGAGCAGTACTTC.

The rearrangement links TRBV9 to TRBJ2-3; TRBD1 aligns across 9 bases. The CDR3 spans 16 residues. The V gene's germline CDR1 is SGDLS and CDR2 YYNGEE. With 4 bases clipped from V and 7 bases from J, the junction kept 13 bases outside the gene matches. The CDR3 DNA sequence: TGTGCCAGCAGCCTAGCCGGGACAGGGTTTACATATACGCAGTATTTT. Its protein product is CASSLAGTGFTYTQYF.

The chain carries TRBV6-5 and TRBJ2-1, with 8 bases lining up with TRBD1. The V gene end was trimmed by 5 bases and the J gene end by 6 bases; junction bases not matched to a gene: 9. Germline CDR1 MNHEY, CDR2 SVGAGI. The CDR3 totals 15 residues. CDR3 region: CASSSDRGGGNEQFF. In DNA, the CDR3 is TGTGCCAGCAGTAGTGACAGGGGAGGAGGCAATGAGCAGTTCTTC.

This clone came up many times. The chain combines TRBV6-1 with TRBJ1-5, with D maybe TRBD1 (5 bases). Germline V CDR1 and CDR2: MNHNS, SASEGT. V lost 2 bases to trimming and J lost 0 bases, with 14 bases between them. The CDR3 is 17 amino acids. The CDR3 sequence is CASSELAGTDSNQPQHF. CDR3 bases: TGTGCCAGCAGTGAACTGGCCGGGACCGATAGCAATCAGCCCCAGCATTTT.

The rearrangement joins TRBV19 to TRBJ2-2; 11 bases fit TRBD1. The J segment lost 4 bases and the V segment lost 5 bases, leaving 3 bases of the junction unmatched. The CDR3 is 15 amino acids. The germline V gene has CDR1 LNHDA and CDR2 SQIVND (reference sequence). CDR3 nucleotides: TGTGCCAGTAGTCGGGACAGGGGGTCCACCGGGGAGCTGTTTTTT. Protein: CASSRDRGSTGELFF.

The chain joins TRBV9 to TRBJ2-6, with TRBD1 identical over 9 bases. CDR3 size: 16 residues. Germline-derived CDR1 and CDR2 are SGDLS and YYNGEE. J was trimmed by 2 bases and V by 3 bases; bases with no gene match: 3. CDR3 in DNA: TGTGCCAGCAGCGCCCGGACAGGGGCTGGGGCCAACGTCCTGACTTTC. Protein sequence: CASSARTGAGANVLTF.